This entry lists 7 T cell receptor beta chains sequenced from one sample in a study of T cells after yellow fever vaccination. TCRdb used MiXCR to reprocess the 5' RACE reads, holding one entry per CDR3 protein. Of about 350,000 distinct CDR3 sequences listed, roughly 8% were seen once; the top ten hold 15% to 20%. The material was PBMCs, obtained more than 35 days after the first yellow fever vaccination. The receptors originated from a man between 18 and 29 years old who received the YFV17D yellow fever vaccine.

This clonotype was counted a few times. The chain couples TRBV19 to TRBJ2-1; the D is unclear. V lost 3 bases and J lost 1, with 7 bases in between. Germline-derived CDR1 and CDR2 are LNHDA and SQIVND (reference sequence). This CDR3 contains 14 residues. The CDR3: CASSMVGSYNEQFF. The CDR3 DNA follows: TGTGCCAGTAGTATGGTGGGTTCCTACAATGAGCAGTTCTTC.

This clonotype was counted a few times. The rearrangement uses TRBV4-2 and TRBJ2-1; 8 positions agree with TRBD2. CDR3 size: 16 residues. After removal of 0 bases from V and 9 bases from J, the junction contained 10 bases not matched to a gene. The germline V gene encodes CDR1 LGHNA and CDR2 YNFKEQ. CDR3 nucleotides: TGTGCCAGCAGCCAAGAGTACGGACTAGCAGTGGGTGAGCAGTTCTTC. This gives the protein CASSQEYGLAVGEQFF.

Only a few counts were recorded for this clonotype. This chain uses TRBV29-1 with TRBJ2-3, with D possibly called TRBD1 or TRBD2 (5 bases each). V dropped 5 bases and J dropped 2 bases, with 23 bases sitting between them. The CDR3 contains 17 residues. CDR1 is SQVTM, CDR2 ANQGSEA, per germline. This CDR3 is CSVQLSLPSGPTDTQYF. The CDR3 region has the DNA TGCAGCGTTCAACTTAGTCTGCCTTCGGGGCCCACAGATACGCAGTATTTT.

The chain recombines TRBV4-1 with TRBJ2-1; the D gene is possibly TRBD2 (6 bases). This CDR3 spans 17 amino acids. The V gene's germline CDR1 is MGHRA and CDR2 YSYEKL. Trimming removed 1 base from V and 3 bases from J, with 16 bases in between. CDR3 sequence (DNA): TGCGCCAGCAGCCAAGGATGGGGGGACCATAACTACAATGAGCAGTTCTTC. Residues: CASSQGWGDHNYNEQFF.

This chain links TRBV7-3 with TRBJ2-7; 8 bases agree with TRBD1. This CDR3 is 13 amino acids long. The J segment lost 3 bases and the V segment lost 5 bases, leaving 3 bases of the junction unmatched. The V gene's germline CDR1 is SGHTA and CDR2 FQGTGA. The CDR3 DNA follows: TGTGCCAGCAGCGTAGACAGGGGCTACGAGCAGTACTTC. It yields the protein CASSVDRGYEQYF.

This clonotype was recorded many times. CDR3 region: CASSYHGGEQFF. The CDR3 nucleotides are TGTGCCAGCAGTTACCACGGAGGTGAGCAGTTCTTC. The chain carries TRBV6-5 and TRBJ2-1; possible D gene TRBD2, 5 bases. V lost 2 bases and J lost 9, with 8 bases in between. Germline V gene sequence: CDR1 MNHEY, CDR2 SVGAGI. The length of the CDR3 is 12 residues.

This clonotype was found a few times. The chain carries TRBV4-3 and TRBJ2-2; D is uncertain. V was shortened by 0 bases and J by 7 bases, with 9 bases between the two germline ends. There are 14 residues in the CDR3. Looked up from germline, CDR1 is LGHNA and CDR2 is YSLEER. The CDR3 region has the DNA TGCGCCAGCAGCCAAGATCTGGCTGGCGGGGAGCTGTTTTTT. Amino acid sequence: CASSQDLAGGELFF.